Given below is one T cell receptor beta chain in context. Its antigen is as yet unknown. The data originate from a study of CXCR3-negative and CXCR3-positive naive CD8 T cells. The libraries of TRB cDNA were prepared using 5' RACE with UMI labels. TCRdb re-called the 5' RACE reads and gives one entry per CDR3 protein, without DNA. In total, the table holds roughly 86,000 distinct CDR3 sequences. General observations from the study: With respect to TRBV-TRBJ usage, naive CXCR3-negative and CXCR3-positive cells were similar; memory differed. The majority of assays used fresh PBMCs, and CXCR3 expression partially decreased after cryopreservation.

The sorting of each CD8+ T cell subset was done in triplicate, at more than 250,000 cells each. The clonotype originates from a human donor in good health. Some clones in this sample may be carry-over from other donors' samples. The source material was naive CXCR3- CD8+ T cells from blood. Subset described: CD45RO-CCR7+CD27+CD95- naive CD8+ T cells lacking CXCR3 (TNR3-).

CDR3 region: CSVTTSGRYEQYF. The rearrangement joins TRBV29-1 to TRBJ2-7; TCRdb names TRBD2, which stays unverified in the absence of DNA. The CDR3 covers 13 residues. Germline CDR1 SQVTM, CDR2 ANQGSEA.